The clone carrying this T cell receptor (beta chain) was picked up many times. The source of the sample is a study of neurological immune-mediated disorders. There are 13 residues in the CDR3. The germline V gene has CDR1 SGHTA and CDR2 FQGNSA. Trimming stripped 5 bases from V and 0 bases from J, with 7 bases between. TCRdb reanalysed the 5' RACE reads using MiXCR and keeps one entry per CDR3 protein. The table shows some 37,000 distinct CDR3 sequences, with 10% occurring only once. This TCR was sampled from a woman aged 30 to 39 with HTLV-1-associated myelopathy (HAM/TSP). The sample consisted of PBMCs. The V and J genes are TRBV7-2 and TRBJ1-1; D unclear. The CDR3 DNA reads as TGTGCCAGCAGCAGGGTCCTGAACACTGAAGCTTTCTTT. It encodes CASSRVLNTEAFF. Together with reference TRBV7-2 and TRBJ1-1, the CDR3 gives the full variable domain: GAGVSQSPSNKVTEKGKDVELRCDPISGHTALYWYRQSLGQGLEFLIYFQGNSAPDKSGLPSDRFSAERTGGSVSTLTIQRTQQEDSAVYLCASSRVLNTEAFFGQGTRLTVV.